This T cell receptor beta chain was documented in a study of Tregs in tolerant kidney transplant recipients. This CDR3 is 13 amino acids long. Germline CDR1 WNHNN, CDR2 SYGVQD (reference sequence). V lost 6 bases, J lost 4 bases, and 3 bases stayed unmatched. CD4+CD25+CD127- Tregs, CD4+CD25- non-Tregs, CD4 and CD8 cells were sorted. Using immunoSEQ multiplex PCR, the repertoire was profiled, and TCRdb retains in-frame clones only, with some absent. The table lists about 120,000 clones, roughly 92% of them singletons. Study-level findings and limits: Biological reproducibility was not directly addressed in this study. Few patients were studied, so findings need validation in larger groups. Expanding Tregs on activated donor B cells appeared to best identify donor-specific TCRbeta clones.

As for this clone: Its antigen is unidentified.

Sequenced input: CD4+ T cells from blood. V is TRBV10-1 and J is TRBJ2-1; 7 nucleotides agree with TRBD1. The TCR comes from a human donor in good health. Written as DNA, the CDR3 is TGCGCCAGCAGCCCGGACAGGTACAATGAGCAGTTCTTC. Protein product: CASSPDRYNEQFF.